The sample holds a few counts of the clone carrying this T cell receptor (beta chain). The antigen is unknown. Per the original methods: Construction of a distant-metastasis classifier for papillary thyroid cancer relied on CDR3 differences across clinicopathological groups. From the PCR reads, TCRdb re-called clones with MiXCR. TCRdb, not the original authors, processed these V and J calls. The sample shows under 35,000 clones, 35% of them seen only once. None of the patients had undergone any treatment ahead of thyroid surgery. This specimen belongs to a study of metastatic and nonmetastatic thyroid tumors. Study context: Repertoires from malignant and benign thyroid patients were compared across blood and tumor or nodule tissue.

Overall study findings and caveats: Malignant tumors reportedly showed significantly higher TCR beta diversity than benign nodules in both blood and tumor.

The material sequenced was tumor tissue. The receptor was derived from a female donor with papillary thyroid cancer or a benign thyroid nodule (not recorded which). Some clones in this sample may be carry-over from other donors' samples.

CDR3 sequence: CASRLVNTGNSPLHF. The CDR3 DNA is TGTGCCAGCAGACTCGTAAATACAGGGAATTCACCCCTCCACTTT. This rearrangement joins TRBV28 to TRBJ1-6; D is possibly TRBD1 (6 bases). V lost 6 bases to trimming and J lost 7 bases, with 16 bases between them. CDR3 length equals 15 residues. The V gene's germline CDR1 is MDHEN and CDR2 SYDVKM.